Below are 19 T cell receptor beta chains sequenced from a single sample in a study of identical twins. TCRdb used MiXCR to reprocess the 5' RACE reads, holding one entry per CDR3 protein. The sample includes 1.5 million or so distinct CDR3 sequences, less than 35% of them seen just once. Sequencing was performed on cord blood. The receptor set was obtained from a newborn girl in good health.

The V and J genes are TRBV4-1 and TRBJ2-1; 15 nucleotides line up with TRBD2. The length of the CDR3 is 18 residues. CDR1 is MGHRA, CDR2 YSYEKL, per germline. The V segment lost 4 bases and the J segment 1 base; nucleotides outside the gene matches: 5. CDR3 nucleotides: TGCGCCAGCAGCCCTGGACTAGCGGGGGGGCTTTCCTACAATGAGCAGTTCTTC. Translation gives CASSPGLAGGLSYNEQFF.

V and J are TRBV14 and TRBJ2-2, with 7 bases aligning to TRBD2. The V gene's germline CDR1 is SGHDN and CDR2 FVKESK. This CDR3 is 19 amino acids long. J lost 5 bases, V lost 5 bases, and 20 bases had no gene match. CDR3 DNA sequence: TGTGCCAGCAGCAAACTGTTAAAGCGACTAGCAAGTTGTACCGGGGAGCTGTTTTTT. Residues: CASSKLLKRLASCTGELFF.

This clonotype was counted only a few times. The chain is built from TRBV20-1 and TRBJ1-4; TRBD1 matches at 7 bases. Germline loops: CDR1 DFQATT, CDR2 SNEGSKA (reference sequence). CDR3 size: 12 residues. CDR3 in DNA: TGCAGGGAGGGGACAGCTAATGAAAAACTGTTTTTT. Protein sequence: CREGTANEKLFF.

This clonotype was recorded a few times. The chain carries TRBV2 and TRBJ1-2; 8 nucleotides align to TRBD1. The CDR3 runs to 14 residues. CDR1 and CDR2 (germline): SNHLY, FYNNEI. The trim removed 7 bases at V and 4 bases at J, leaving 8 bases unmatched. This chain's CDR3 is CASNSGTGSYGYTF. In nucleotides, the CDR3 is TGTGCCAGCAATTCCGGGACAGGTAGCTATGGCTACACCTTC.

The rearrangement links TRBV7-9 to TRBJ2-1; either TRBD1 or TRBD2 may supply D (5 bases each). The CDR3 loop spans 15 amino acids. Germline lookup yields CDR1 SEHNR and CDR2 FQNEAQ (reference sequence). V gave up 0 bases and J gave up 7 bases, with 13 bases separating them. This CDR3 is CASSLASGTKNEQFF. CDR3 coding DNA: TGTGCCAGCAGCTTAGCCTCCGGGACCAAGAATGAGCAGTTCTTC.

The chain joins TRBV6-5 to TRBJ1-2; no reliable D call. The CDR3 loop spans 14 amino acids. The ends were cut back, 0 bases at V and 4 bases at J, with 9 bases in the middle. CDR1 and CDR2 (germline): MNHEY, SVGAGI. The CDR3 spells CASSYSWKFYGYTF. CDR3 nucleotide sequence: TGTGCCAGCAGTTACTCGTGGAAATTCTATGGCTACACCTTC.

This clonotype showed up just a few times. The CDR3 DNA reads TGTGCCAGCAGTTTACCCGGACAGTCCCCCTACGAGCAGTACTTC. Translated: CASSLPGQSPYEQYF. V is TRBV28 and J is TRBJ2-7; D is possibly TRBD1 (6 bases). The CDR3 has 15 residues. Germline V gene sequence: CDR1 MDHEN, CDR2 SYDVKM. V was trimmed by 2 bases and J by 2 bases, leaving 13 bases between them.

Concerning this clonotype: One end of the junction fails to match germline, which may point to a read error. The chain is built from TRBV7-9 and TRBJ1-1; D gene unclear. Germline loops: CDR1 SEHNR, CDR2 FQNEAQ (reference sequence). The CDR3 is made up of 13 amino acids. The CDR3 region is CSSSSPGGTEAFF. For the CDR3, the DNA is TGTTCCAGCAGCTCACCCGGCGGAACTGAAGCTTTCTTT. Supplemented by reference TRBV7-9 and TRBJ1-1, the full variable domain reads DTGVSQNPRHKITKRGQNVTFRCDPISEHNRLYWYRQTLGQGPEFLTYFQNEAQLEKSRLLSDRFSAERPKGSFSTLEIQRTEQGDSAMYLCSSSSPGGTEAFFGQGTRLTVV.

This clonotype was recorded a few times. The chain has TRBV20-1 and TRBJ2-1; D may correspond to TRBD1 or TRBD2 (5 bases each). V gave up 5 bases and J gave up 5 bases, with 19 bases separating them. The CDR3 is 15 amino acids. CDR1 and CDR2 (germline): DFQATT, SNEGSKA (reference sequence). CDR3 protein: CSAVSRGYGHNEQFF. In DNA form, the CDR3 reads TGCAGTGCTGTATCTCGGGGCTACGGCCACAATGAGCAGTTCTTC.

The chain carries TRBV11-2 and TRBJ2-3; TRBD2 matches 10 bases. Germline V gene lookup returns CDR1 SGHAT and CDR2 FQNNGV. V shed 5 bases and J 11 bases; nucleotides not matched to a gene: 22. CDR3 length equals 18 residues. The CDR3 protein is CASSAGLAVGGGYSGQYF. DNA of the CDR3: TGTGCCAGCAGCGCAGGACTAGCGGTGGGGGGGGGATATTCTGGGCAGTATTTT.

This clonotype was counted a few times. The rearrangement links TRBV20-1 to TRBJ2-4; TRBD2 agrees at 12 bases. V lost 3 bases and J lost 3; bases outside the gene matches: 3. CDR1 is DFQATT, CDR2 SNEGSKA, per germline (reference sequence). This CDR3 has 15 amino acids. DNA of the CDR3: TGCAGTGCTAGGCCGACTAGCGGGGGCAAAAACATTCAGTACTTC. The encoded protein is CSARPTSGGKNIQYF.

J is TRBJ2-1 and V is TRBV4-1, with 10 nucleotides matching TRBD2. Matching the DNA end better, TRBJ2-7 makes the J call doubtful. This CDR3 spans 15 amino acids. Germline lookup yields CDR1 MGHRA and CDR2 YSYEKL. The CDR3 DNA is TGCGCCAGCAGCCAAACCAGCGGGAGGGCAAACGAGCAGTACTTC. Protein: CASSQTSGRANEQYF.

This clonotype was recorded many times. This chain links TRBV20-1 with TRBJ2-7, with D perhaps matching TRBD1 (5 bases). This CDR3 has 14 amino acids. Germline V gene data show CDR1 as DFQATT and CDR2 as SNEGSKA (reference sequence). The CDR3 reads CSPVMQGSLYEQYF. The CDR3 DNA sequence: TGCAGCCCGGTGATGCAGGGCTCCCTCTACGAGCAGTACTTC.

This clonotype has a single count. The CDR3 loop is CASSFAGFEAFF. As DNA, the CDR3 is TGTGCCAGCAGTTTTGCGGGATTTGAAGCTTTCTTT. The V and J genes are TRBV28 and TRBJ1-1; D not resolved. The CDR3 has 12 amino acids. Trimming pared 3 bases from V and 7 bases from J, leaving 9 bases between. Per the germline V gene, CDR1 is MDHEN and CDR2 is SYDVKM.

This chain links TRBV24-1 with TRBJ2-3; D is undetermined. Between the trimmed V and J ends, which lost 9 bases and 0 bases, there was a span of 9 bases. Germline V gene sequence: CDR1 KGHDR, CDR2 SFDVKD. This CDR3 is built from 13 residues. The CDR3 sequence is CATQPVSTDTQYF. In DNA, the CDR3 is TGTGCCACCCAGCCAGTCAGCACAGATACGCAGTATTTT.

The chain combines TRBV6-4 with TRBJ2-7; 8 nucleotides line up with TRBD2. In germline, CDR1 is MRHNA, CDR2 SNTAGT. V was pared by 0 bases and J by 2 bases, with 6 bases of the junction left unmatched. This CDR3 is 16 amino acids long. The CDR3 reads CASSDSGRAGAYEQYF. CDR3 bases: TGTGCCAGCAGTGACTCCGGACGAGCGGGAGCCTACGAGCAGTACTTC.

The chain employs TRBV11-3 and TRBJ2-2, with 14 positions matching TRBD2. There are 18 residues in the CDR3. The V and J ends lost 5 bases and 4 bases, in that order; junction bases with no gene match: 9. Germline V gene data show CDR1 as SGHNT and CDR2 as YENEEA. In DNA, the CDR3 is TGTGCCAGCAGCAGCGGACTAGCGGGAGGCCTCAGCACCGGGGAGCTGTTTTTT. Protein: CASSSGLAGGLSTGELFF.

This clonotype was seen a few times. The chain employs TRBV2 and TRBJ2-1; 7 bases are a match to TRBD2. Per the germline V gene, CDR1 is SNHLY and CDR2 is FYNNEI. This CDR3 has 12 residues. The V gene end was trimmed by 11 bases and the J gene end by 2 bases; junction bases not matched to a gene: 3. The CDR3 here is CALRGTYNEQFF. CDR3 bases: TGTGCCCTGCGGGGGACCTACAATGAGCAGTTCTTC.

The chain recombines TRBV9 with TRBJ2-5; TRBD1 aligns across 12 bases. V was pared by 3 bases and J by 4 bases, with 4 bases of the junction left unmatched. There are 15 residues in the CDR3. Germline V gene sequence: CDR1 SGDLS, CDR2 YYNGEE. Here the CDR3 reads CASSGRDRGRETQYF. The CDR3 region has the DNA TGTGCCAGCAGCGGCCGGGACAGGGGGCGAGAGACCCAGTACTTC.